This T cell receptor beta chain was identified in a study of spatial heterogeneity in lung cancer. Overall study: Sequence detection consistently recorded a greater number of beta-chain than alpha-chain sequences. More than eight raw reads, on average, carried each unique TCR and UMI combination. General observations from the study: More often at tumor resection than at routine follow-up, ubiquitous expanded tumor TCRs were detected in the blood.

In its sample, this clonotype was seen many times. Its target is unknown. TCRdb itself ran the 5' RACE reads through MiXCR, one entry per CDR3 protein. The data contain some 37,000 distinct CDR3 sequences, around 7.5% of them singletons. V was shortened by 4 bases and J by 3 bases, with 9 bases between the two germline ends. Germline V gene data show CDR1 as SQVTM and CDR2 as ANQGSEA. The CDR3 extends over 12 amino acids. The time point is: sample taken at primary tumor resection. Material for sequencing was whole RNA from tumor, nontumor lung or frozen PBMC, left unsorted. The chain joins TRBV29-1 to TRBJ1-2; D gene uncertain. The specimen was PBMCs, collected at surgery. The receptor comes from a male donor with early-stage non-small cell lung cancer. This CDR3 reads CSVGSGDYGYTF. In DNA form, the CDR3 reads TGCAGCGTTGGGTCGGGAGACTATGGCTACACCTTC.